This entry describes one TCR beta chain. Its antigen is not yet known. No base quality information exists; no much larger clone differs at one position. The cohort comprised around 700 healthy bone marrow donors. At the time of sampling, every cohort member was nominally healthy, though immune exposures that went unrecorded were likely present. The donor tested CMV seronegative, placing the donor among the approximately 400 seronegative members of the cohort. Every donor gave a peripheral blood sample, and the peripheral blood mononuclear cells from that sample were used for TCR beta sequencing. The Qiagen DNeasy Blood Extraction Kit was used to extract genomic DNA from the blood cell samples. This entry comes from a study of cytomegalovirus exposure and HLA in healthy donors (TCRdb year 2017). Study-wide context: In an earlier analysis of roughly 500 of the donors, around 290 Gb of sequence data and 90 million to 120 million unique TCR beta sequences from about 180 million T cells were reported. An early release that covered approximately 600 HLA-typed donors contained approximately 300 gigabases of sequencing data and around 85 million unique TCR sequences. Of the approximately 400 genotyped donors, 81% were placed in the genetic ancestry cluster associated with self-reported Caucasian donors. The study aimed to test whether cataloging public T cell receptors could reveal signatures of past pathogen exposure. The T cell repertoires of 666 subjects were profiled by immunosequencing and related to cytomegalovirus serostatus. In addition to the first cohort of around 670 subjects, a separate validation cohort of under 150 different subjects was used. High-throughput TCR immunosequencing, statistical association of individual TCRs with disease status, and machine learning were combined to predict cytomegalovirus infection status. To study patterns of TCR occurrence, a later analysis re-analyzed previously published TCR beta repertoires from 650 to 750 donors and added high-resolution HLA genotyping. In the later analysis, no new phenotypic data were used to find candidate immune exposures; instead, reliance was placed on TCR beta sequences and their occurrence across donors. In an earlier analysis of a few hundred of the donors, high-throughput TCR beta sequencing was used to judge whether each TCR beta V gene segment behaved as functional or pseudogenic. Alongside the repertoire data, information on donor age, sex, ethnicity and CMV serostatus was compiled. A later genetic analysis took genome-wide SNP genotypes for about 55% of the roughly 700 donors and used that subset as a discovery cohort. Every discovery cohort repertoire had been produced on one sequencing platform. Class I and class II HLA loci were covered by the typing at four-digit resolution. The number of typed donors differed by locus: roughly 629-630 for A, B, C, DRB1 and DQB1; 500 to 550 for DQA1; some 590 for DPA1; and 450 to 480 for DPB1. Several DR-DQ haplotypes were handled as single units for association and clustering because linkage in the cohort was strong. Among a few hundred genotyped donors of the cohort, an average of approximately 230,000 unique TCR beta nucleotide sequences were sequenced per donor, roughly a sixth of them non-productive. On the study overall, not on this receptor specifically: The earlier analysis of about 600 of the donors excluded seventeen rarely observed V segments, including chromosome 9 orphons, because counts were too low. A later genetic analysis reported fewer N-insertions in productive TCRs among donors in an Asian-associated ancestry cluster than the roughly 720-donor mean. The 87-base-pair reads could not distinguish some IMGT-functional V segments, including TRBV6-2 and TRBV6-3, so those segments were excluded. In a later analysis, HLA-associated TCR beta chains showed more clonal expansion and lower generation probabilities than non-associated chains that were equally common. In an earlier analysis of fewer than 700 of the donors, most TCR beta V segments appeared in productive rearrangements about 90% or about 30% of the time, broadly matching IMGT annotations. According to the authors, the approach could potentially be generalized to other disease states and immunological phenotypes. Because some donors lacked HLA typing at each locus, the association tests relied only on the typed subset. Linkage disequilibrium might explain the correlated functional status among segregating V segments, but an unknown experimental factor could not be excluded. A later analysis found that most CMV-associated TCR beta chains appeared HLA-restricted, with HLA associations seemingly driven largely by CMV exposure. When HLA alleles, especially DR and DQ, strongly co-occurred, TCR associations were difficult to assign to individual alleles. In a later analysis, the rate of TCR association differed among HLA loci, with DRB1 alleles having the most associated TCRs and HLA-C alleles having the fewest. The cohort was sequenced for TCR beta chains only, and without alpha or paired-chain data the features that could be detected were limited. An association between a missense DCLRE1C variant and V-gene and J-gene trimming of TCR beta chains was found in a later genetic analysis and replicated in an independent cohort. A group of highly shared sequence variants was considered likely to be a technical artifact of the sequencing pipeline. Across donors, most TCR sequences were observed very rarely, whereas some public TCRs were present in many individuals. In the study, approximately 160 TCR beta chains were listed as associated with cytomegalovirus. For the cohort, immune exposure information was limited to CMV serostatus. A further reported finding was that TCR beta sequences accurately predicted the HLA-A and HLA-B alleles for most subjects in the first cohort. In vitro tests confirmed that a few of the cytomegalovirus-associated TCR beta chains recognize cytomegalovirus antigens. The classifier was reported to diagnose cytomegalovirus status with high specificity and sensitivity in both the original cohort and the validation cohort. A later analysis reported that several top co-occurrence clusters appeared linked to parvovirus B19, influenza, CMV and Epstein-Barr virus. Specific HLA alleles were associated with 15,000 to 20,000 TCR beta sequences at a false discovery rate of 0.05 in a later analysis. Roughly uniform sequencing depth across donors was assumed in presence/absence analyses, although this assumption may not hold.

Relative to germline, V is 6 bases shorter and J is 0 bases shorter, with 14 bases between their ends. Spanning cysteine to phenylalanine, the CDR3 consists of 14 amino acids. Only the CDR3 region is kept as DNA, spanning 42 bases read in frame from base 1. CDR1 and CDR2, looked up from the germline V gene, are SQVTM and ANQGSEA. Libraries were prepared through the immunoSEQ multiplex PCR assay. A mixture of 60 forward primers for TCR Vbeta segments and 13 reverse primers for TCR Jbeta segments was used in the multiplex PCR. Amplification of the CDR3 region of rearranged TCR beta genes was performed with a multiplex PCR assay on genomic DNA. Amplified TCR beta libraries were sequenced as 87-base-pair reads on the Illumina HiSeq System. The published analysis was carried out like this. In a later analysis, some 80 million unique TCR beta chains were counted across the approximately 640 repertoires, and about 9.9 million of these chains were shared by at least two donors. Raw reads were error-corrected and collapsed into unique sequences by a nearest-neighbor algorithm in which closely related sequences were merged to remove PCR and sequencing errors. To assign V, D and J gene segments, CDR3 sequences were aligned to IMGT reference sequences. For a sequence to be retained, at least a six-nucleotide match to both a V gene segment and a J gene segment was required. A rearrangement counted as productive if the CDR3 had no stop codons and remained in frame with V and J, and every other rearrangement counted as non-productive. Following IMGT convention, CDR3 was defined as the stretch from the second conserved V-encoded cysteine to the conserved J-encoded phenylalanine. The earlier analysis of a few hundred of the donors excluded sequences that lacked an unambiguous match to a single V gene segment. An earlier analysis of around 600 of the donors classified V segments as functional when productive rearrangements were above 56.7% and as segregating when the standard deviation between donors was above 5%. A statistical classification framework was developed to diagnose cytomegalovirus status using the catalog of TCR beta chain sequences. In a later analysis, TCR nucleotide sequences were compared against IMGT/GENE-DB human TR gene sequences so that V and J genes could be assigned. A later analysis assigned CDR3 sequences and most-parsimonious VDJ recombination scenarios with the TCRdist pipeline. A later analysis defined each TCR beta chain by its CDR3 amino acid sequence plus V-gene family, and excluded reads lacking a unique V-gene family. In a later analysis, 500 to 700 highly shared, low-generation-probability nucleotide sequences were removed to address suspected cross-contamination and a sequencing artifact. In a later analysis, a clonal expansion index for each public chain was calculated from normalized within-repertoire ranks of inferred template counts. Generation probabilities in a later analysis came from a VDJ recombination model fitted to out-of-frame rearrangements, and those results were checked against IGoR. Hypergeometric tests were used in a later analysis to score TCR-TCR, TCR-HLA and TCR-CMV co-occurrence, with a repertoire-size bias correction applied to the TCR pairs. In a later analysis, false discovery rates were estimated by permuting HLA or CMV assignments 20 times. In a later analysis, co-occurring TCRs were grouped with DBSCAN, and TCRdist sequence similarity was added when clustering was performed within HLA-allele-positive subsets. Repertoires with fewer than 30,000 or more than 120,000 public chains were left out of co-occurrence clustering, as were five repertoires with anomalous nucleotide sharing. TCRdb took this table from immuneACCESS and kept in-frame rearrangements with V and J called. Such tables lack part of the clones; where checked against another copy, unresolved V genes explain under half of the gap, and the rest is unexplained. V and J calls and clone size follow that table, whereas D and trimming were derived from the DNA. Here the sample has approximately 290,000 clones; about 80% occur a single time. Together, the top ten hold about 0.3% of the sample.

Sequencing was carried out using PBMCs. The chain couples TRBV29-1 to TRBJ1-2, with TRBD1 as a weak D call on 6 bases. The clonotype was recovered from a girl aged 2 to 9 in good health and CMV-seronegative. The DNA sequence is TGCAGCGTCTCCGGGACACCTACTAACTATGGCTACACCTTC. Translated, it reads CSVSGTPTNYGYTF.